The rows below give T cell receptor beta chains drawn from one sample of a study of OX40 agonist ivuxolimab in advanced cancers. Profiled with immunoSEQ multiplex PCR; TCRdb holds only in-frame clones, not every one. The sample records 35,000 to 55,000 clones, over 90% being singletons. Here the sequenced sample was CD4+ or CD8+ T cells sorted from blood, taken in a trial of the OX40 agonist ivuxolimab. These receptor sequences come from an adult with an advanced solid tumor such as melanoma, head and neck, liver or kidney cancer. Each CDR3 is given with its conserved first and last residue. A D gene is named only where the DNA matches it firmly. For some rows the clone size is stated as once, few or many, or as a class when expanded; others skip it.

J gene | V gene | D gene | clone size | CDR3 DNA | CDR3 protein
TRBJ2-7 | TRBV6-6 | NA | NA | TGTGCCAGCAGTTACTCGGAGTACGAGCAGTACTTC | CASSYSEYEQYF
TRBJ2-7 | TRBV30 | NA | NA | TGTGCCTGGAGTGGGGCGGAGCACTTTTACGAGCAGTACTTC | CAWSGAEHFYEQYF
TRBJ2-1 | TRBV7-8 | TRBD1 | NA | TGTGCCAGCAGGGAGAGGGGGCCCTACAATGAGCAGTTCTTC | CASRERGPYNEQFF
TRBJ2-1 | TRBV30 | NA | NA | TGTGCCTGCGACGGGACAAACTCCTACAATGAGCAGTTCTTC | CACDGTNSYNEQFF
TRBJ2-7 | TRBV27 | NA | NA | TGTGCCAGCAGACAAGGACAGAGCTCCTACGAGCAGTACTTC | CASRQGQSSYEQYF
TRBJ2-1 | TRBV19 | TRBD2 | NA | TGTGCCAGTAGACTTAGCGGGAGAGGCCCCCATGAGCAGTTCTTC | CASRLSGRGPHEQFF
TRBJ1-1 | TRBV4-3 | NA | NA | TGCGCCAGCAGCCAAGATCCCTACCCAGGGGCAATCACTGAAGCTTTCTTT | CASSQDPYPGAITEAFF
TRBJ2-3 | TRBV13 | NA | NA | TGTGCCAGCAGCTTACAGTCGTGGGAGCAGTCCACAGATACGCAGTATTTT | CASSLQSWEQSTDTQYF
TRBJ2-1 | TRBV9 | TRBD2 | NA | TGTGCCAGCAGCGACCCCGGGACTAGCGGGAGGGAAGAGCAGTTCTTC | CASSDPGTSGREEQFF
TRBJ2-1 | TRBV7-9 | TRBD1 | NA | TGTGCCAGCACCCCAGGGGGCTCCTACAATGAGCAGTTCTTC | CASTPGGSYNEQFF
TRBJ2-7 | TRBV28 | NA | NA | TGTGCCAGCAGTTTACGGGGTGAGGGGAGAAGGCAGTACTTC | CASSLRGEGRRQYF
TRBJ1-5 | TRBV28 | NA | NA | TGTGCCAGCAGTACCCCATGGGACGCTCAAAGCAATCAGCCCCAGCATTTT | CASSTPWDAQSNQPQHF
TRBJ2-7 | TRBV4-3 | TRBD1 | NA | TGCGCCAGCAGCTGGGACAGGCTTAACGAGCAGCACTTC | CASSWDRLNEQHF
TRBJ2-5 | TRBV4-3 | NA | NA | TGCGCCAGCAGCCAAGGTACTAGGCCCCGAGAGACCCAGTACTTC | CASSQGTRPRETQYF
TRBJ2-1 | TRBV7-3 | NA | NA | TGTGCCAGCAGCTTTGGGGGGAGCAAGTATGAGCAGTTCTTC | CASSFGGSKYEQFF
TRBJ2-3 | TRBV5-4 | NA | NA | TGTGCCAGCAGCTCCTCAGCAGATACGCAGTATTTT | CASSSSADTQYF
TRBJ2-7 | TRBV13 | TRBD2 | NA | TGTGCCAGCAGCTCCGGTCGCGGGGGTAGCCTTGGGGAGCAGTACTTC | CASSSGRGGSLGEQYF
TRBJ2-1 | TRBV9 | TRBD2 | NA | TGTGCCAGCAGCGGGGTCGGCGGGAGTACCTACAATGAGCAGTTCTTC | CASSGVGGSTYNEQFF
TRBJ2-2 | TRBV5-4 | NA | NA | TGTGCCAGCAGCTTGCCGGGAGCAGCCGGGGAGCTGTTTTTT | CASSLPGAAGELFF
TRBJ1-1 | TRBV21-1 | NA | NA | TGTGCCAGCAGCAAAGCGAACGGCAGAATGAACACTGAAGCTTTCTTT | CASSKANGRMNTEAFF
TRBJ2-1 | TRBV9 | TRBD2 | NA | TGTGCCAGCAGCGTAATGGGACTAGCGGGTGATGAGCAGTTCTTC | CASSVMGLAGDEQFF
TRBJ2-1 | TRBV11-2 | TRBD1 | NA | TGTGCCAGCAGCGTAACAGGGGCGGGTGAGCAGTTCTTC | CASSVTGAGEQFF
TRBJ2-7 | TRBV7-9 | NA | NA | TGTGCCAGCAGCTTTGGAAACGAGCAGTACTTC | CASSFGNEQYF
TRBJ2-2 | TRBV9 | NA | NA | TGTGCCAGCAGCCCTAACACCGGGGAGCTGTTTTTT | CASSPNTGELFF
TRBJ1-1 | TRBV6-6 | NA | NA | TGTGCCAGCAGCTACGGAGTCGTGAACACTGAAGCTTTCTTT | CASSYGVVNTEAFF
TRBJ2-7 | TRBV19 | TRBD1 | NA | TGTGCCAGTAGCAAGGAAGGACAGGCCTTATCCCTGACCTACGAGCAGTACTTC | CASSKEGQALSLTYEQYF
TRBJ2-1 | TRBV7-2 | NA | NA | TGTGCCAGCAGCTTAAGTACATACCTAGCCAATGAGCAGTTCTTC | CASSLSTYLANEQFF
TRBJ1-1 | TRBV27 | NA | NA | TGTGCCAGCAGTCTATGGACAGACGGCACTGAAGCTTTCTTT | CASSLWTDGTEAFF
TRBJ2-1 | TRBV7-2 | NA | NA | TGTGCCAGCAGCTTATCCTGGAATGAGCAGTTCTTC | CASSLSWNEQFF
TRBJ2-2 | TRBV7-6 | TRBD2 | NA | TGTGCCAGCAGCCCAGGACTAGCCGGGGAGCTGTTTTTT | CASSPGLAGELFF
TRBJ2-1 | TRBV11-2 | NA | few | TGTGCCAGCAGCCCCTCTCTCCCGGATGAGCAGTTCTTC | CASSPSLPDEQFF
TRBJ2-1 | TRBV19 | TRBD1 | NA | TGTGCCAGTAGTATTACATGGACAGGGAACAATGAGCAGTTCTTC | CASSITWTGNNEQFF
TRBJ2-3 | TRBV7-8 | TRBD2 | NA | TGTGCCAGCAGCGCAGGACTAGCGGGTACCACAGATACGCAGTATTTT | CASSAGLAGTTDTQYF
TRBJ1-5 | TRBV19 | TRBD1 | NA | TGTGCCAGTAGAACAGGGGAGAATCAGCCCCAGCATTTT | CASRTGENQPQHF
TRBJ2-7 | TRBV5-4 | TRBD2 | NA | TGTGCCAGCAGTCTGACTAGCGGGAGCTACGAGCAGTACTTC | CASSLTSGSYEQYF
TRBJ2-2 | TRBV4-1 | NA | NA | TGCGCCAGCAGCCCCACACCCACCGGGGAGCTGTTTTTT | CASSPTPTGELFF
TRBJ2-1 | TRBV6-1 | NA | NA | TGTGCCAGCAAGGTCTTAAAGAACAATGAGCAGTTCTTC | CASKVLKNNEQFF
TRBJ1-2 | TRBV27 | NA | NA | TGTGCCAGCAGAACAGGGAACTATGGCTACACCTTC | CASRTGNYGYTF
TRBJ2-7 | TRBV6-1 | NA | NA | TGTGCCAGCAGTGAACTCCCGGCTGCCTCCCTCCCCTACGAGCAGTACTTC | CASSELPAASLPYEQYF
TRBJ2-7 | TRBV10-3 | NA | once | TGTGCGGGTGGGGACTCCTTGTACGAGCAGTACTTC | CAGGDSLYEQYF
TRBJ2-7 | TRBV7-8 | NA | NA | TGTGCCAGCAGCTTAGCCGCAGAAGCCTTAACCTACGAGCAGTACTTC | CASSLAAEALTYEQYF
TRBJ1-5 | TRBV21-1 | NA | NA | TGTGCCAGCATCGCGGGACAGGGGGCGCAAAGTCAGCCCCAGCATTTT | CASIAGQGAQSQPQHF
TRBJ1-1 | TRBV11-2 | TRBD1 | NA | TGTGCCAGCAGCCTTCCACAGGGGGACCCTAACACTGAAGCTTTCTTT | CASSLPQGDPNTEAFF